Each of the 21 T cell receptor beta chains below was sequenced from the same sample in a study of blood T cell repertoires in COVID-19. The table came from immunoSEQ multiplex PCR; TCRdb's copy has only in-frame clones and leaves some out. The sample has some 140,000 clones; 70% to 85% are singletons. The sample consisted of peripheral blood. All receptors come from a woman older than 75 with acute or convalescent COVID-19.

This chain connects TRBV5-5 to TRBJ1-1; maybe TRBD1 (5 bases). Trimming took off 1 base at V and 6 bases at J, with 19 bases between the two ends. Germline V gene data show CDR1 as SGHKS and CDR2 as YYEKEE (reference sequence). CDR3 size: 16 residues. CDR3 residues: CASSLIQGRVSPEAFF. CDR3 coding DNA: TGTGCCAGCAGCTTGATCCAGGGCAGGGTGAGCCCTGAAGCTTTCTTT.

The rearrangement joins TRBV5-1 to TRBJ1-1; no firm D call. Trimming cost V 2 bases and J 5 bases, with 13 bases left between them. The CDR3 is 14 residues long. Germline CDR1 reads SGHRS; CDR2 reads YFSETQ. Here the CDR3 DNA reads TGCGCCAGCAGCTTTGGTGGGTTAGCAACTGAAGCTTTCTTT. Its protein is CASSFGGLATEAFF.

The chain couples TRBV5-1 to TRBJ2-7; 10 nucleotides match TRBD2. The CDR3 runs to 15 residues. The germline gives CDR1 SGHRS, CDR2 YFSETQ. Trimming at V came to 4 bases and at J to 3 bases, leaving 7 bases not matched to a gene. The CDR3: CASSHSGGRSYEQYF. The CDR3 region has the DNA TGCGCCAGCAGCCATAGCGGGGGGCGAAGCTACGAGCAGTACTTC. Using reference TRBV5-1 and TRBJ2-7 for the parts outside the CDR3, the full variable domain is KAGVTQTPRYLIKTRGQQVTLSCSPISGHRSVSWYQQTPGQGLQFLFEYFSETQRNKGNFPGRFSGRQFSNSRSEMNVSTLELGDSALYLCASSHSGGRSYEQYFGPGTRLTVT.

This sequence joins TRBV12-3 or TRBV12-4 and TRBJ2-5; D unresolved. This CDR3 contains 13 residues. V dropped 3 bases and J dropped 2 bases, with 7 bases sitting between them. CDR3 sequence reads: CASSFSSQETQYF. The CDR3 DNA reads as TGTGCCAGCAGTTTTTCCTCTCAAGAGACCCAGTACTTC.

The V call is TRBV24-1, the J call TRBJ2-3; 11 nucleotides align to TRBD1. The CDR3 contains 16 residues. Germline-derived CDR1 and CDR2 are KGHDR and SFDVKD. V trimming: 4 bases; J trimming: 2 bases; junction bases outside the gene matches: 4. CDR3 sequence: CATSDPGQGATDTQYF. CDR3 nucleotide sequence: TGTGCCACCAGTGACCCCGGACAGGGGGCCACAGATACGCAGTATTTT.

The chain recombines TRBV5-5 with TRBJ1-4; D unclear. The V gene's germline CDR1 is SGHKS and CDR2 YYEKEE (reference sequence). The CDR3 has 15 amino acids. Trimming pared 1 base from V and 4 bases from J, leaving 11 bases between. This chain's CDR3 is CASSLNGQNNEKLFF. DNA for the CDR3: TGTGCCAGCAGCTTGAATGGGCAGAATAATGAAAAACTGTTTTTT.

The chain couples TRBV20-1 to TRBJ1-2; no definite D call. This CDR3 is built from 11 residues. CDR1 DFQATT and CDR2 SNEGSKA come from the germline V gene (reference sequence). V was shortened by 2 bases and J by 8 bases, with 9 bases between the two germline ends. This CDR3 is CSARPPSGYTF. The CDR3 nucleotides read TGCAGTGCTAGACCCCCTTCGGGCTACACCTTC.

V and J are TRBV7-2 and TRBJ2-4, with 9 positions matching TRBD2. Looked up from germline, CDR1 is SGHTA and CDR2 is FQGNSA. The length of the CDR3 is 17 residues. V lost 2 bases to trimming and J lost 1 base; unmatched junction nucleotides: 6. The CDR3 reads CASSLRAGGSAKNIQYF. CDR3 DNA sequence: TGTGCCAGCAGCTTAAGAGCGGGAGGTTCGGCCAAAAACATTCAGTACTTC.

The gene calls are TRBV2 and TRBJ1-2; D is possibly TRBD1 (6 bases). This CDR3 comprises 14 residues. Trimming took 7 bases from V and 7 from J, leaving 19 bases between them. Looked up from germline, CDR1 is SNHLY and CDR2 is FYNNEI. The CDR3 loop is CASTLTGGAVGYTF. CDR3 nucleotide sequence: TGTGCCAGCACCCTAACCGGGGGGGCGGTTGGCTACACCTTC. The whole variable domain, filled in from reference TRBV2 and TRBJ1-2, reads EPEVTQTPSHQVTQMGQEVILRCVPISNHLYFYWYRQILGQKVEFLVSFYNNEISEKSEIFDDQFSVERPDGSNFTLKIRSTKLEDSAMYFCASTLTGGAVGYTFGSGTRLTVV.

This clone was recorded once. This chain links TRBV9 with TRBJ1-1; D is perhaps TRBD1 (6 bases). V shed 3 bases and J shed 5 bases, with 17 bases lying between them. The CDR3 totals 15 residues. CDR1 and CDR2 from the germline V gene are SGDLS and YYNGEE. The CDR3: CASSGGGSPGTEAFF. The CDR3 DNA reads TGTGCCAGCAGCGGGGGGGGCAGCCCGGGGACTGAAGCTTTCTTT.

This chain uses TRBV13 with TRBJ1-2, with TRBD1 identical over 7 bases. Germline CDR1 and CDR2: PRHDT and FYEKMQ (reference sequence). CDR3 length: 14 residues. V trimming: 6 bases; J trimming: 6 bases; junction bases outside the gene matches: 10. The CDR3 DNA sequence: TGTGCCAGCAGGGTGACAGGGCCTCGGGATGGCTACACCTTC. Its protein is CASRVTGPRDGYTF.

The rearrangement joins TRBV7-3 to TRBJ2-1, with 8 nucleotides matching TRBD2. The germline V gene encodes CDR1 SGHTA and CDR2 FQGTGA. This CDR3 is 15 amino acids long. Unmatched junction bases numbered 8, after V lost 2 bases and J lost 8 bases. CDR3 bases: TGTGCCAGCAGCTTAGTTCGGGGGGGCCTTTATGAGCAGTTCTTC. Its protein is CASSLVRGGLYEQFF.

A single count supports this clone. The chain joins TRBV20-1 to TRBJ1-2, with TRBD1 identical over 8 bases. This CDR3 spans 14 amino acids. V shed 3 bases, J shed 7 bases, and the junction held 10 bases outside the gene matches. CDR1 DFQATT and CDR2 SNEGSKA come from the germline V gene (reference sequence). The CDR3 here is CSASISAGGSGYTF. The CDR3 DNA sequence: TGCAGTGCTAGTATCTCCGCAGGGGGCTCTGGCTACACCTTC.

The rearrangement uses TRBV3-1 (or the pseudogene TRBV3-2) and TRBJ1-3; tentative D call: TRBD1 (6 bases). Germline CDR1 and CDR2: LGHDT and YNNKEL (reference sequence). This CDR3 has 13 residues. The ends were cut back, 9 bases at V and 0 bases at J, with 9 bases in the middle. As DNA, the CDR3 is TGTGCCAGTCAGGGGTTCTCTGGAAACACCATATATTTT. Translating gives CASQGFSGNTIYF.

CDR3 protein: CASTEQGSGEAFF. The CDR3 DNA follows: TGTGCCAGTACGGAACAGGGATCTGGTGAAGCTTTCTTT. The chain employs TRBV19 and TRBJ1-1, with TRBD1 as a possible D gene (6 bases). Trimming removed 7 bases from V and 7 bases from J, with 16 bases in between. CDR1 LNHDA and CDR2 SQIVND come from the germline V gene (reference sequence). The CDR3 spans 13 residues. Full variable domain (missing parts from reference TRBV19 and TRBJ1-1): DGGITQSPKYLFRKEGQNVTLSCEQNLNHDAMYWYRQDPGQGLRLIYYSQIVNDFQKGDIAEGYSVSREKKESFPLTVTSAQKNPTAFYLCASTEQGSGEAFFGQGTRLTVV.

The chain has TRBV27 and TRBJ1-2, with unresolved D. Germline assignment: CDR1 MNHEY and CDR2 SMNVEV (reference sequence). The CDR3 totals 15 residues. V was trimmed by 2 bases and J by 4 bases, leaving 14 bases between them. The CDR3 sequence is CASSLTPYTGYGYTF. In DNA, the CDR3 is TGTGCCAGCAGTTTAACGCCTTATACGGGCTATGGCTACACCTTC.

The CDR3 here is CASTELRDRGGEAFF. In nucleotides, the CDR3 is TGTGCCAGCACCGAACTCCGGGACAGGGGAGGTGAAGCTTTCTTT. The V and J genes are TRBV7-9 and TRBJ1-1, with 10 bases lining up with TRBD1. The CDR3 loop spans 15 amino acids. CDR1 and CDR2 from the germline V gene are SEHNR and FQNEAQ (reference sequence). Trimming took 7 bases from V and 7 from J; bases not matched to a gene: 12.

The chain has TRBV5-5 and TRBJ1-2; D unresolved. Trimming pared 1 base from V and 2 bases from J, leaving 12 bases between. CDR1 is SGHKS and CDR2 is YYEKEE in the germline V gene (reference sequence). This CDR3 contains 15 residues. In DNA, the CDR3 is TGTGCCAGCAGCTTGAACGCGGCGGAGAACTATGGCTACACCTTC. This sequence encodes CASSLNAAENYGYTF.

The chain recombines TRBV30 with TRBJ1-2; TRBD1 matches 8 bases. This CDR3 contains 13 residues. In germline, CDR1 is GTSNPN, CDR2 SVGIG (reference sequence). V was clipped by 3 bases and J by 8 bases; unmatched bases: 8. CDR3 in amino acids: CAWRGQASVGYTF. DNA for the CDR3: TGTGCCTGGAGGGGACAGGCCTCGGTAGGCTACACCTTC.

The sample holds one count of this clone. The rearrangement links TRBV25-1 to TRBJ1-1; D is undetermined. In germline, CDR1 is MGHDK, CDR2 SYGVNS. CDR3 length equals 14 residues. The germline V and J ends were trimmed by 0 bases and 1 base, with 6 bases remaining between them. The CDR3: CASSEYRGNTEAFF. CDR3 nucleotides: TGTGCCAGCAGTGAATATCGAGGGAACACTGAAGCTTTCTTT.

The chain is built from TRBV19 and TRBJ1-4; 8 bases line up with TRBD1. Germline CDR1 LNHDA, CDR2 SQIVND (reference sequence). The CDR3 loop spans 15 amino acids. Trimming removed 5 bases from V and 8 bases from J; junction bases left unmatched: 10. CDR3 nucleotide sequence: TGTGCCAGTAGTTTTCGGACAGGGTCAGTGGAAAAACTGTTTTTT. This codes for CASSFRTGSVEKLFF.